This T cell receptor (beta chain) originates from a study of cytomegalovirus exposure and HLA in healthy donors. Whole-study findings and limits: Rarity marked most TCR sequences, yet some public TCRs occurred in many donors. Association of under 20,000 TCR beta sequences with HLA alleles was found at 0.05 false discovery rate in a later analysis.

The CDR3 runs 12 residues. The V gene lost 1 base and the J gene lost 9 bases, with 4 bases spanning the gap. Germline V gives CDR1 SEHNR, CDR2 FQNEAQ (reference sequence). Worth noting for this clone: Its antigen is not known.

PCR involved 60 Vbeta and 13 Jbeta primers. The protocol was immunoSEQ multiplex PCR, while the TCRdb copy is restricted to in-frame clones and leaves out a portion. The sample holds around 160,000 clones; 60% to 85% are singletons and the top ten take roughly 7.4%. The sequencing input was PBMCs. The rearrangement joins TRBV7-9 to TRBJ1-6; D gene unclear. This sequence originates from a male donor in good health and CMV-seropositive. CDR3 sequence (DNA): TGTGCCAGCAGCTTAGGAGGTTCACCCCTCCACTTT. As protein: CASSLGGSPLHF.